This TCR beta chain emerged from a study of shared clonotypes between healthy human individuals. The CDR3 runs to 14 residues. Germline CDR1 is SQVTM and CDR2 is ANQGSEA. Losses at the gene ends were 1 base for V and 3 bases for J; bases not matched to a gene: 3. Data came from immunoSEQ multiplex PCR; TCRdb stores just in-frame clones and leaves some out. The data show more than 1 million clones, 75% to 85% seen once. The source of this sequence is a man between 18 and 35 years old in good health. Some clones in this sample may be carry-over from other donors' samples. The source material was memory CD4+ T cells from PBMCs. The subset here: CD45RA-negative fraction. J is TRBJ2-5 and V is TRBV29-1; 9 bases agree with TRBD1. CDR3 DNA: TGCAGCGTTGAAGGGACAGGGGCGAAAGAGACCCAGTACTTC. Residues: CSVEGTGAKETQYF. The full variable domain, completed using reference TRBV29-1 and TRBJ2-5, is SAVISQKPSRDICQRGTSLTIQCQVDSQVTMMFWYRQQPGQSLTLIATANQGSEATYESGFVIDKFPISRPNLTFSTLTVSNMSPEDSSIYLCSVEGTGAKETQYFGPGTRLLVL.